A single sample gave rise to the 20 T cell receptor beta chains below, sequenced in a study of T cells in Graves' hyperthyroidism and ophthalmopathy. Researchers amplified the TCR beta CDR3 regions from RNA transcripts. First-round RT-PCR of the TCR CDR3 relied on the HTBI primer set. TCRdb itself ran the multiplex PCR reads through MiXCR, one entry per CDR3 protein. The sample has more than 45,000 distinct CDR3 sequences, less than 50% seen once; the top ten hold 9.5% to 15%. Sequenced sample: blood. The receptors were gathered from a woman in her 30s with Graves' ophthalmopathy.

The table lists this clonotype with many counts. The rearrangement links TRBV4-1 to TRBJ1-4; no firm D call. This CDR3 is built from 15 residues. Trimming cost V 0 bases and J 10 bases, with 15 bases left between them. CDR1 and CDR2 from the germline V gene are MGHRA and YSYEKL. The CDR3 DNA follows: TGCGCCAGCAGCCAAGATGCCAAGGGTCAAGGAAAACTGTTTTTT. Protein sequence: CASSQDAKGQGKLFF.

This clonotype occurred many times. The chain couples TRBV5-6 to TRBJ2-1; 7 bases line up with TRBD2. This CDR3 spans 13 amino acids. V trimming: 2 bases; J trimming: 6 bases; junction bases outside the gene matches: 2. Germline assignment: CDR1 SGHDT and CDR2 YYEEEE. DNA of the CDR3: TGTGCCAGCAGCTTAGCGGGAAGCAATGAGCAGTTCTTC. It is translated as CASSLAGSNEQFF.

This clonotype occurred many times. CDR3: CASSKGSGQALNQPQHF. In nucleotides, the CDR3 is TGTGCCAGTAGTAAGGGATCGGGACAGGCTCTCAATCAGCCCCAGCATTTT. The chain links TRBV19 to TRBJ1-5, with 8 bases fitting TRBD1. Germline V gives CDR1 LNHDA, CDR2 SQIVND (reference sequence). The CDR3 totals 17 residues. The J segment lost 3 bases and the V segment lost 4 bases, leaving 11 bases of the junction unmatched.

The chain joins TRBV19 to TRBJ1-5; 10 bases align to TRBD1. The CDR3 consists of 14 residues. V was clipped by 6 bases and J by 8 bases; unmatched bases: 7. The germline V gene encodes CDR1 LNHDA and CDR2 SQIVND (reference sequence). CDR3 residues: CASRRDRGREPQHF. DNA for the CDR3: TGTGCCAGTAGGAGGGACAGGGGCCGTGAGCCCCAGCATTTT.

Note on this clonotype: The germline gene is not matched at one end of the junction; a read error may be the cause. The CDR3 here is CACSAPRDRSYNEQFF. Written as DNA, the CDR3 is TGTGCCTGCAGTGCTCCCCGGGACAGGTCCTACAATGAGCAGTTCTTC. The chain combines TRBV25-1 with TRBJ2-1; 8 bases align to TRBD1. The CDR3 spans 16 residues. Germline values: CDR1 MGHDK, CDR2 SYGVNS.

The genes are TRBV5-6 and TRBJ1-1, with D perhaps TRBD1 (5 bases). The CDR3 loop spans 17 amino acids. Germline CDR1 and CDR2: SGHDT and YYEEEE. V was pared by 2 bases and J by 0 bases, with 17 bases between. CDR3 DNA: TGTGCCAGCAGCTTAGGCCATGAGCAGGACATGAACACTGAAGCTTTCTTT. It translates to CASSLGHEQDMNTEAFF.

The sample holds many counts of this clonotype. This may come from a read error, since a much larger clone is one base off. The rearrangement joins TRBV6-5 to TRBJ2-7, with 7 bases lining up with TRBD1. This CDR3 contains 14 residues. CDR1 and CDR2 from the germline V gene are MNHEY and SVGAGI. The CDR3 protein is CASSSNRDSYGQYF. For the CDR3, the DNA is TGTGCCAGCAGTTCGAATCGGGACAGCTACGGGCAGTACTTC.

This clonotype is a singleton in its sample. This CDR3 fails to terminate in the conserved phenylalanine or tryptophan, so it likely reflects a read error. The limits of the CDR3 on the DNA are not certain, so only TCRdb's listed CDR3 is given. J is TRBJ2-5 and V is TRBV7-3; TRBD1 was called by the table and not checked on the DNA. The CDR3 spans 10 amino acids, including both terminal residues. Germline CDR1 and CDR2: SGHTA and FQGTGA. CDR3 region: CASSPGTGYC.

This clonotype was seen repeatedly, ten times or more. The J gene is TRBJ2-3, the V gene TRBV6-5, with TRBD1 matching over 7 bases. Per germline, CDR1 MNHEY and CDR2 SVGAGI. V lost 3 bases to trimming and J lost 2 bases; unmatched junction nucleotides: 8. The CDR3 consists of 16 residues. The CDR3 protein is CASSYSVGTVTDTQYF. The CDR3 nucleotides read TGTGCCAGCAGTTATTCGGTTGGGACAGTCACAGATACGCAGTATTTT.

This clonotype appeared many times. The J gene is TRBJ1-4, the V gene TRBV29-1; D possibly corresponds to TRBD1 (5 bases). CDR1 SQVTM and CDR2 ANQGSEA come from the germline V gene. The CDR3 runs to 13 residues. V was cut by 6 bases and J by 8 bases, with 16 bases left in between. CDR3 bases: TGCAGCGTGAAACGGGGGAGTGGGGAAAAACTGTTTTTT. Translated: CSVKRGSGEKLFF.

This clonotype was picked up one time. This rearrangement joins TRBV24-1 to TRBJ1-1; D not resolved. V dropped 7 bases and J dropped 6 bases, with 14 bases sitting between them. The germline V gene has CDR1 KGHDR and CDR2 SFDVKD. The CDR3 loop spans 13 amino acids. CDR3 protein: CATRTDDYAEAFF. The CDR3 bases are TGTGCCACCAGGACGGACGATTACGCTGAAGCTTTCTTT.

About this clonotype: The germline gene is not matched at one end of the junction; a read error may be the cause. In DNA, the CDR3 is TGTGCCAGCAGTCCCGGGACTAGTGGCACAGGTACGCAGTATTTT. Its protein product is CASSPGTSGTGTQYF. The rearrangement uses TRBV9 and TRBJ2-3; 8 bases are a match to TRBD2. Germline values: CDR1 SGDLS, CDR2 YYNGEE. The CDR3 loop spans 15 amino acids. The whole variable domain, filled in from reference TRBV9 and TRBJ2-3, reads DSGVTQTPKHLITATGQRVTLRCSPRSGDLSVYWYQQSLDQGLQFLIQYYNGEERAKGNILERFSAQQFPDLHSELNLSSLELGDSALYFCASSPGTSGTGTQYFGPGTRLTVL.

There are many counts of this clonotype. The rearrangement joins TRBV6-5 to TRBJ1-1; TRBD1 might be the D (6 bases). The germline gives CDR1 MNHEY, CDR2 SVGAGI. Deletions cut 10 bases from V and 2 bases from J, with 14 bases between. CDR3 length: 13 amino acids. CDR3 in amino acids: CATLRGANTEAFF. The CDR3 coding sequence is TGTGCCACCCTGCGGGGGGCTAACACTGAAGCTTTCTTT.

This clonotype was seen many times. The chain carries TRBV2 and TRBJ1-4; D unresolved. CDR3 length equals 12 residues. V was pared by 5 bases and J by 8 bases, with 9 bases between. Per germline, CDR1 SNHLY and CDR2 FYNNEI. CDR3 sequence: CASSYYGEKLFF. The CDR3 coding sequence is TGTGCCAGCAGTTACTATGGGGAAAAACTGTTTTTT.

This clonotype came up many times. V usage is TRBV10-2 and J usage is TRBJ2-3; D gene ambiguous. The V gene's germline CDR1 is WSHSY and CDR2 SAAADI. This CDR3 is 14 amino acids long. V lost 8 bases and J 2 bases, leaving 14 bases between the germline ends. The CDR3 here is CASLGSTSTDTQYF. In DNA, the CDR3 is TGCGCCAGCCTCGGGTCTACCTCCACAGATACGCAGTATTTT.

V and J are TRBV7-9 and TRBJ1-1; a weak D match, TRBD1 (5 bases). The ends were cut back, 5 bases at V and 0 bases at J, with 16 bases in the middle. Per the germline V gene, CDR1 is SEHNR and CDR2 is FQNEAQ (reference sequence). This CDR3 comprises 16 residues. CDR3 region: CASSLGLGAMNTEAFF. Here the CDR3 DNA reads TGTGCCAGCAGCCTTGGTCTCGGGGCAATGAACACTGAAGCTTTCTTT.

As to this clonotype: A much larger clonotype is one base distant, so this may be a read error. The rearrangement uses TRBV11-3 and TRBJ2-5; no clear D gene. CDR1 SGHNT and CDR2 YENEEA come from the germline V gene. This CDR3 spans 14 amino acids. CDR3 DNA: TGTGCCGGCAGCCCCTCGAGTAGTTGGGAGACCCAGTACTTC. Its translation is CAGSPSSSWETQYF.

This clonotype was seen at least ten times. J is TRBJ1-2 and V is TRBV4-1; no reliable D call. This CDR3 is 16 amino acids long. Germline V gives CDR1 MGHRA, CDR2 YSYEKL. V was shortened by 0 bases and J by 0 bases, with 11 bases between the two germline ends. CDR3 sequence: CASSQEGGIPNYGYTF. CDR3 DNA: TGCGCCAGCAGCCAAGAAGGCGGGATTCCTAACTATGGCTACACCTTC.

The sample holds many counts of this clonotype. The V gene is TRBV9, the J gene TRBJ2-1, with 10 bases matching TRBD2. Germline V gene data show CDR1 as SGDLS and CDR2 as YYNGEE. The length of the CDR3 is 20 residues. The V segment lost 4 bases and the J segment 0 bases; nucleotides outside the gene matches: 16. The CDR3 spells CASSPRASGRSGRSYNEQFF. The DNA of the CDR3 is TGTGCCAGCAGCCCCCGGGCTAGCGGGAGATCAGGTCGCTCCTACAATGAGCAGTTCTTC.

This clonotype was recorded only once. The chain recombines TRBV2 with TRBJ1-2; no clear D. This CDR3 is built from 14 residues. V dropped 3 bases and J dropped 8 bases, with 16 bases sitting between them. Germline CDR1 SNHLY, CDR2 FYNNEI. CDR3 DNA sequence: TGTGCCAGCAGTGATGTGACGCACGATATAGGCTACACCTTC. Its protein product is CASSDVTHDIGYTF.